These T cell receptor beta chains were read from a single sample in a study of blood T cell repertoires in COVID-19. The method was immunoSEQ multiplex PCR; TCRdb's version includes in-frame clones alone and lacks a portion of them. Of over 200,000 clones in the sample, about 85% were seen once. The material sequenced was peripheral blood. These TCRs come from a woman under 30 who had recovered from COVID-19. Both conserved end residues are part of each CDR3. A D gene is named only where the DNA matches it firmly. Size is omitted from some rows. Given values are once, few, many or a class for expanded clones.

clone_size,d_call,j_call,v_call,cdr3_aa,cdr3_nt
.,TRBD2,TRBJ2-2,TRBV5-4,CASGTSAELFF,TGTGCCAGCGGGACTAGCGCGGAGCTGTTTTTT
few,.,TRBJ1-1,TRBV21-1,CASSKGDTHSRTEAFF,TGTGCCAGCAGCAAAGGCGACACTCACTCGAGAACTGAAGCTTTCTTT
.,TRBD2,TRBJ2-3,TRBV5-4,CASSLIGAAGLLRTDTQYF,TGTGCCAGCAGCTTGATTGGCGCAGCGGGACTCCTCCGCACAGATACGCAGTATTTT
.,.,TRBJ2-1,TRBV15,CATSGHRDNEQFF,TGTGCCACCAGCGGACACAGGGACAATGAGCAGTTCTTC
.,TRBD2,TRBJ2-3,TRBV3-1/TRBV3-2,CASSQATSGRDRDTQYF,TGTGCCAGCAGCCAAGCGACTAGCGGGAGAGATCGAGATACGCAGTATTTT
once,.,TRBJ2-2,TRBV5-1,CASSPRDTSNTGELFF,TGCGCCAGCAGCCCTCGGGACACTTCAAACACCGGGGAGCTGTTTTTT
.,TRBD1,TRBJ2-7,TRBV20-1,CSASRDSHYEQYF,TGCAGTGCTAGTAGGGACAGCCACTACGAGCAGTACTTC
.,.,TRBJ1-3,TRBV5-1,CATQPGLISSGNTIYF,TGCGCCACCCAACCGGGACTCATTTCCTCTGGAAACACCATATATTTT
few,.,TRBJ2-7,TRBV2,CASSESWSGYEQYF,TGTGCCAGCAGTGAAAGTTGGTCGGGGTACGAGCAGTACTTC
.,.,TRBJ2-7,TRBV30,CAWNGAALSYEQYF,TGTGCCTGGAATGGGGCAGCCCTCTCCTACGAGCAGTACTTC
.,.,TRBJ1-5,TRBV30,CAWSGQKNQPQHF,TGTGCCTGGAGCGGACAGAAGAATCAGCCCCAGCATTTT
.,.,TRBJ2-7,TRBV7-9,CASSEVRLGPYVQYF,TGTGCCAGCAGCGAAGTTAGACTAGGACCCTACGTGCAGTACTTC
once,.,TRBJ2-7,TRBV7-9,CASSPGQSYEQYF,TGTGCCAGCAGCCCTGGACAGTCCTACGAGCAGTACTTC
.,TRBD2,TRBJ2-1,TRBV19,CASSIRPGLAGAWNEQFF,TGTGCCAGTAGTATTAGACCGGGACTAGCGGGAGCCTGGAATGAGCAGTTCTTC
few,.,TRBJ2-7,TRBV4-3,CASSQDWTARSYEQYF,TGCGCCAGCAGCCAAGATTGGACAGCCCGCTCCTACGAGCAGTACTTC
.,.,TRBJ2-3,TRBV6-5,CASSILGADTQYF,TGTGCCAGCAGCATACTAGGTGCAGATACGCAGTATTTT
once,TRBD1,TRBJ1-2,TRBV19,CASSTGGLYGYTF,TGTGCCAGTAGTACAGGGGGGCTCTATGGCTACACCTTC